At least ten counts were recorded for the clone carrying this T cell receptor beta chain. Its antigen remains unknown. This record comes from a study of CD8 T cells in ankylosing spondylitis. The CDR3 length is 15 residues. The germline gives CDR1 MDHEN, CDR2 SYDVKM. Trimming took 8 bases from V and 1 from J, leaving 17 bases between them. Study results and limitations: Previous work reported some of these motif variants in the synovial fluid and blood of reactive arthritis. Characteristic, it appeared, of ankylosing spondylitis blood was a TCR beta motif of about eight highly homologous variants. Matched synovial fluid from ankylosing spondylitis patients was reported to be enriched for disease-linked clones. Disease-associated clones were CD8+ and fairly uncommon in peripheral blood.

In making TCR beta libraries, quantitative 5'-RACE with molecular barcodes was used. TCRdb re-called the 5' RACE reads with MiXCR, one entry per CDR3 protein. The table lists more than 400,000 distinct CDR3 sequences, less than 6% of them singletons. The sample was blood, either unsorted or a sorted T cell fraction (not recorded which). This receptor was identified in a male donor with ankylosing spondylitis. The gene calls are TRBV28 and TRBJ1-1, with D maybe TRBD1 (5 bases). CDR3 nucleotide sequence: TGTGCCAGCGAAGGAGGTTCGGGGGGGAACACTGAAGCTTTCTTT. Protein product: CASEGGSGGNTEAFF.